Shown below are 3 T cell receptor beta chains from a single sample sequenced in a study of cytomegalovirus exposure and HLA in healthy donors. The PCR ran on 60 Vbeta and 13 Jbeta primers. Produced via immunoSEQ multiplex PCR; TCRdb's table is partial and in-frame only. The sample shows roughly 200,000 clones, nearly 80% of them seen only once. The source material was PBMCs. These receptors were taken from a female donor in good health and CMV-seronegative.

The CDR3 loop is CASSYRMGRWGETQYF. In DNA form, the CDR3 reads TGTGCCAGCAGCTACAGGATGGGCCGCTGGGGAGAGACCCAGTACTTC. V and J are TRBV11-2 and TRBJ2-5; D possibly corresponds to TRBD1 (5 bases). Germline-derived CDR1 and CDR2 are SGHAT and FQNNGV. This CDR3 spans 16 amino acids. The germline V and J ends were trimmed by 4 bases and 4 bases, with 19 bases remaining between them.

This rearrangement joins TRBV9 to TRBJ2-1, with D perhaps matching TRBD2 (5 bases). The CDR3 has 12 residues. Germline CDR1 and CDR2: SGDLS and YYNGEE. The V end was cut by 7 bases, the J end by 7 bases, with 12 bases between. The CDR3 reads CASGSVKNEQFF. The CDR3, as DNA: TGTGCCAGCGGGAGTGTTAAGAATGAGCAGTTCTTC.

The chain employs TRBV2 and TRBJ2-2; D might be TRBD1 (5 bases). Germline CDR1 and CDR2: SNHLY and FYNNEI. The CDR3 loop spans 15 amino acids. V lost 4 bases to trimming and J lost 6 bases, with 15 bases between them. Here the CDR3 reads CASSVGQGLAGELFF. The CDR3 DNA follows: TGTGCCAGCAGTGTGGGGCAGGGATTAGCCGGGGAGCTGTTTTTT. Looking up the rest from reference TRBV2 and TRBJ2-2 gives the full variable domain: EPEVTQTPSHQVTQMGQEVILRCVPISNHLYFYWYRQILGQKVEFLVSFYNNEISEKSEIFDDQFSVERPDGSNFTLKIRSTKLEDSAMYFCASSVGQGLAGELFFGEGSRLTVL.